This T cell receptor (beta chain) was recorded in a study of CD4 and CD8 cells across lung adenocarcinoma regions. The V and J ends lost 2 bases and 4 bases respectively, with 8 bases between them. This CDR3 is built from 12 residues. Germline V gene data show CDR1 as DFQATT and CDR2 as SNEGSKA (reference sequence). Using its own MiXCR run on the PCR reads, TCRdb lists one record per CDR3 protein. Among about 9,600 distinct CDR3 sequences listed, about half were seen once. This clonotype has at least ten counts. Donors had localized lung adenocarcinoma, a non-small cell lung cancer. The chain is built from TRBV20-1 and TRBJ1-2, with D unclear. The sequencing sample was made of CD4+ T cells from the margin of a lung tumor. This receptor was identified in a male donor with lung adenocarcinoma. The CD4 and CD8 labels of this study may be unreliable. CDR3 in DNA: TGCAGTGCTAGATGGGGTGCCTATGGCTACACCTTC. The encoded protein is CSARWGAYGYTF.